This TCR beta chain was obtained from a study of CD8+ T cells in alopecia areata. Whole-study findings and limits: Higher clonality and more expanded CD8+ clones appeared in lesional than normal scalp.

RNA was extracted and reverse transcribed into cDNA as the sequencing template. The method was immunoSEQ multiplex PCR; TCRdb's version includes in-frame clones alone and lacks a portion of them. The profile shows 100,000 to 150,000 clones, less than 50% of them singletons. On this clone itself: Antigen unknown.

The CDR3 runs 12 residues. V lost 6 bases, J lost 0 bases, and 7 bases lay in between. Per germline, CDR1 SQVTM and CDR2 ANQGSEA. The TCR was taken from a human donor with alopecia areata. Material for sequencing was NKG2D-low CD8+ T cells sorted from blood. The chain recombines TRBV29-1 with TRBJ2-3, with D unresolved. The chain's CDR3 is CSVASSTDTQYF. CDR3 in DNA: TGCAGCGTGGCCTCTAGCACAGATACGCAGTATTTT.